The entry that follows covers one T cell receptor (beta chain) sequence. Antigen specificity is unknown. The sample is drawn from a study of beta chain features in type 1 diabetes. As for the study in general: No age, gender or cell yield differences were seen between patients and healthy donors.

V was cut by 6 bases and J by 6 bases, with 10 bases left in between. The CDR3 covers 12 residues. Looked up from germline, CDR1 is SNHLY and CDR2 is FYNNEI. Sequenced material consisted of expressed TCRB transcripts (all of the isolated RNA was reverse transcribed). Method: immunoSEQ multiplex PCR; TCRdb's copy keeps in-frame clones and lacks some. The sample has some 110,000 clones, about 17% seen once. Findings and limits, study-wide: The study found that naive, central memory and Treg TCRB repertoires appeared more similar in patients than in healthy donors. In every one of the four CD4+ subsets, TCRB CDR3s were moderately but significantly shorter in Type 1 diabetes patients. Using cDNA template may skew counts toward highly expressing activated cells.

The chain couples TRBV2 to TRBJ2-3, with a tentative D call TRBD2 (5 bases). Sample: central memory CD4+ T cells from blood. This TCR came from a young man with type 1 diabetes. CDR3: CASRETRDTQYF. CDR3 DNA: TGTGCCAGCAGGGAAACTAGGGATACGCAGTATTTT.